These T cell receptor beta chains were read from a single sample in a study of identical twins. TCRdb used MiXCR to reprocess the 5' RACE reads, holding one entry per CDR3 protein. The sample contains some 900,000 distinct CDR3 sequences, roughly an eighth of which appear only once. These data are also associated with another study on yellow fever vaccine responses in identical twins.

Sequences were obtained from PBMCs. These receptor sequences come from a woman in her late teens or twenties in good health. Both conserved end residues are part of each CDR3. D genes are given only for firm matches. For some rows the clone size is stated as once, few or many, or as a class when expanded; others skip it.

TRBJ2-3	few	NA	TRBV5-1	TGCGCCAGCAGCTTGCGGGCTACGGCAGGACGGGATACGCAGTATTTT	CASSLRATAGRDTQYF
TRBJ1-5	NA	NA	TRBV12-3/TRBV12-4	TGTGCCAGCAGAAAAGACGGTAGCAATCAGCCCCAGCATTTT	CASRKDGSNQPQHF
TRBJ2-3	NA	NA	TRBV3-1	TGTGCCAGCAGATCTCTCGCTGGCGCAGATACGCAGTATTTT	CASRSLAGADTQYF
TRBJ1-4	many	NA	TRBV5-1	TGCGCCAGCAGCCCTGACAGTGCAACTAATGAAAAACTGTTTTTT	CASSPDSATNEKLFF
TRBJ1-2	NA	NA	TRBV7-9	TGTGCCAGCAGCTTGGGACCGCAGGGAAACTATGGCTACACCTTC	CASSLGPQGNYGYTF
TRBJ1-1	NA	NA	TRBV12-3/TRBV12-4	TGTGCCAGCAGATGGGGGAGCGTGAACACTGAAGCTTTCTTT	CASRWGSVNTEAFF
TRBJ2-5	NA	TRBD2	TRBV5-1	TGCGCCAGCAGCCACAGTTCCCGGACTAGCGGGGAGACCCAGTACTTC	CASSHSSRTSGETQYF
TRBJ1-3	few	NA	TRBV12-3/TRBV12-4	TGTGCCAGCACACTCCATCCTGGAAACACCATATATTTT	CASTLHPGNTIYF
TRBJ1-4	few	NA	TRBV20-1	TGCAGTGCTAGAGTGTCAGGAAATGAAAAACTGTTTTTT	CSARVSGNEKLFF
TRBJ2-6	NA	TRBD1	TRBV24-1	TGTGCCACCAGTGGACAAGACAGGGACTCTGGGGCCAACGTCCTGACTTTC	CATSGQDRDSGANVLTF
TRBJ2-1	NA	TRBD2	TRBV5-1	TGCGCCAGCAGCTTCACGGATCTAGCGGGAAAAGGCTCCTACAATGAGCAGTTCTTC	CASSFTDLAGKGSYNEQFF
TRBJ2-5	NA	TRBD1	TRBV5-1	TGCGCCAGCAGCATTACCCCGGGACAGGGTCGGGAGACCCAGTACTTC	CASSITPGQGRETQYF
TRBJ2-1	NA	TRBD2	TRBV7-2	TGTGCCAGCAGCTTAGTCCGGGGGGATGAGCAGTTCTTC	CASSLVRGDEQFF
TRBJ2-5	few	NA	TRBV12-3/TRBV12-4	TGTGCCAGCAGTTTTTTGTTTAGGGCAGCCGGCCAAGAGACCCAGTACTTC	CASSFLFRAAGQETQYF
TRBJ2-1	few	TRBD2	TRBV5-1	TGCGCCAGCAGCACTGGACTAGCGGGTAACAATGAGCAGTTCTTC	CASSTGLAGNNEQFF
TRBJ2-1	few	NA	TRBV27	TGTGCCAGCAGTTTAGTTTCCGGACCACAGCAGTTCTTC	CASSLVSGPQQFF
TRBJ2-2	NA	TRBD2	TRBV3-1	TGTGCCAGCAAGAGCGCGGGGGGGCCCGGGGAGCTGTTTTTT	CASKSAGGPGELFF
TRBJ2-5	NA	NA	TRBV29-1	TGCAGCGTTGACACCGCGTACGAGACCCAGTACTTC	CSVDTAYETQYF
TRBJ2-5	many	NA	TRBV4-1	TGCGCCAGCAGCCAAGATGGAAGGGTGGAGACCCAGTACTTC	CASSQDGRVETQYF
TRBJ2-7	NA	TRBD2	TRBV7-8	TGTGCCAGCAGCTCGGGACTAGCGGACTCCTACGAGCAGTACTTC	CASSSGLADSYEQYF
TRBJ2-5	few	NA	TRBV6-2/TRBV6-3	TGTGCCAGCACCCCTTCCTATGGCGGAGGAGGGGAGACCCAGTACTTC	CASTPSYGGGGETQYF
TRBJ2-1	many	NA	TRBV12-3/TRBV12-4	TGCGCCAGCAGCTTCGGATCCTACAATGAGCAGTTCTTC	CASSFGSYNEQFF
TRBJ1-4	few	NA	TRBV7-9	TGTGCCAGCAGCTTACAGGGCCCAACTAATGAAAAACTGTTTTTT	CASSLQGPTNEKLFF
TRBJ2-1	NA	TRBD2	TRBV7-2	TGTGCCAGCAGCTTAGGGCTAGCGGGGGTAATTTTCTTC	CASSLGLAGVIFF
TRBJ2-2	few	NA	TRBV6-1	TGTGCCAGCAGGACGATGAACACCGGGGAGCTGTTTTTT	CASRTMNTGELFF
TRBJ1-2	few	NA	TRBV3-1	TGTGCCAGCAGCCAAGAAGGAGGGAGTGGCTACACCTTC	CASSQEGGSGYTF
TRBJ1-5	NA	TRBD1	TRBV18	TGTGCCAGCTCCCCAACAGGGGGATGGCAGCCCCAGCATTTT	CASSPTGGWQPQHF
TRBJ2-1	NA	TRBD1	TRBV10-2	TGCGCCAGCAGTGAATTATACGGACAGGGGCAGGAGCAGTTCTTC	CASSELYGQGQEQFF
TRBJ1-2	NA	NA	TRBV5-5	TGTGCCAGCAGTGTGGTCCCCCAACGCTATGGCTACACCTTC	CASSVVPQRYGYTF
TRBJ2-5	few	NA	TRBV9	TGTGCCAGCAGCGTAGAGGGAAAAGGGGCGCGTCAGACCCAGTACTTC	CASSVEGKGARQTQYF
TRBJ2-3	NA	TRBD2	TRBV7-7	TGTGCCAGCAGCAGAGGGACTAGCGGGGTCGGTACGCAGTATTTT	CASSRGTSGVGTQYF
TRBJ2-7	NA	NA	TRBV21-1	TGTGCCAGCAGCAAATTAGTTAGCGGACTACATTACGAGCAGTACTTC	CASSKLVSGLHYEQYF
TRBJ2-5	NA	NA	TRBV12-3/TRBV12-4	TGTGCCAGCAGTTTAGCGCTCGGGGGGCGCAGGTACAGAGAGACCCAGTACTTC	CASSLALGGRRYRETQYF
TRBJ2-7	many	TRBD2	TRBV6-1	TGTGCCAGCTCTCTAGCGGGAGGGCCCTCTGTGACCTACGAGCAGTACTTC	CASSLAGGPSVTYEQYF
TRBJ2-5	once	TRBD2	TRBV9	TGTGCCAGCAGCGTAGGGTGGGCTAGCGGACGACAAGAGACCCAGTACTTC	CASSVGWASGRQETQYF
TRBJ1-1	NA	NA	TRBV10-3	TGTGCCATCAGATGGACAGTTAACACTGAAGCTTTCTTT	CAIRWTVNTEAFF
TRBJ2-2	many	NA	TRBV5-1	TGCGCCAGCAGCTTGGGGGTAGCGAACACCGGGGAGCTGTTTTTT	CASSLGVANTGELFF
TRBJ2-6	many	NA	TRBV5-1	TGTGCCAGCAGCTCCACAGGGTCTGGGGCCAACGTCCTGACTTTC	CASSSTGSGANVLTF
TRBJ1-2	NA	TRBD1	TRBV6-1	TGTGCCAGCAGGACCCTAACCGGGACAGGGAATCGATCGGGCTACACCTTC	CASRTLTGTGNRSGYTF
TRBJ2-3	NA	TRBD2	TRBV4-1	TGCGCCAGCAGCCAAGCAGGGGGACTAGCGGGAGATACGCAGTATTTT	CASSQAGGLAGDTQYF
TRBJ2-1	few	NA	TRBV10-3	TGTGCCATCAGTGAGTCGATAGGACTTTACAATGAGCAGTTCTTC	CAISESIGLYNEQFF
TRBJ2-2	NA	TRBD1	TRBV6-1	TGTGCCAGCAGTGGCAGGGGGCGCGGGGAGCTGTTTTTT	CASSGRGRGELFF
TRBJ2-7	NA	NA	TRBV2	TGTGCCAGCTTGGGAGGCCACCGCTACGAGCAGTACTTC	CASLGGHRYEQYF
TRBJ1-2	NA	NA	TRBV20-1	TGCAGTGCTAGAGAGGGCGGCAGGCCATCTCTCGGCTACACCTTC	CSAREGGRPSLGYTF